This is a list of T cell receptor beta chains from one sample in a study of response to subunit inactivated influenza vaccine. TCRdb independently ran MiXCR on the RT-PCR reads; one entry per CDR3 protein. The data show roughly 700,000 distinct CDR3 sequences, 15% to 17% seen once. Sample: PBMCs from blood, taken 12 days after vaccination. The receptors come from a man aged 45-65 years who received an inactivated influenza vaccine. Both conserved end residues are part of each CDR3. The D gene is left open where the match is weak. Not every row has a clone size; where given, it reads once, few, many or a size class.

V gene,clone size,D gene,J gene,CDR3 DNA,CDR3 protein
TRBV2,.,TRBD1,TRBJ2-3,TGTGCCAGCAGTGGGTCCGGGACAGGCACAGATACGCAGTATTTT,CASSGSGTGTDTQYF
TRBV4-3,few,.,TRBJ2-7,TGCGCCAGCAGCCAAGGAAGAACTACCGCCTACGAGCAGTACTTC,CASSQGRTTAYEQYF
TRBV4-3,.,TRBD2,TRBJ2-2,TGCGCCAGCAGCCCGCTAGCGGGAACGAACACCGGGGAGCTGTTTTTT,CASSPLAGTNTGELFF
TRBV5-1,few,.,TRBJ1-6,TGCGCCAGCAGATCCACGGGGATGGATAATTCACCCCTCCACTTT,CASRSTGMDNSPLHF
TRBV4-3,.,TRBD2,TRBJ2-4,TGCGCCAGCAGCCAAGCGGGGGGGACTAACAAAAACATTCAGTACTTC,CASSQAGGTNKNIQYF
TRBV3-1,.,.,TRBJ2-2,TGTGCCAGCAGCCACACCGGGACCAGAAGAACCGGGGAGCTGTTTTTT,CASSHTGTRRTGELFF
TRBV25-1,.,.,TRBJ2-1,TGTGCCAGCAGTGAGGACAGCCCGGGGAATGAGCAGTTCTTC,CASSEDSPGNEQFF
TRBV20-1,few,.,TRBJ2-5,TGCAGTGCTAGAGAGCCAGGTCAAGAGACCCAGTACTTC,CSAREPGQETQYF
TRBV18,few,.,TRBJ2-4,TGTGCCAGCTCAGCTCAAGGGGGGCGTATAAAAAACATTCAGTACTTC,CASSAQGGRIKNIQYF
TRBV18,.,.,TRBJ2-3,TGTGCCAGCTCACCAGAAGAAGAATTTAGCACAGATACGCAGTATTTT,CASSPEEEFSTDTQYF
TRBV5-1,.,TRBD1,TRBJ1-3,TGCGCCAGCAGCCCTGGGACAGGGGGTACCATCTCTGGAAACACCATATATTTT,CASSPGTGGTISGNTIYF
TRBV20-1,few,TRBD2,TRBJ2-3,TGCAGTGCAACCCTAGCGGGACGGGACACAGATACGCAGTATTTT,CSATLAGRDTDTQYF
TRBV7-8,.,.,TRBJ2-7,TGTGCCAGCAGCTTAGTTGGTAGGGGGACGGGTTCCTACGAGCAGTACTTC,CASSLVGRGTGSYEQYF
TRBV6-5,few,.,TRBJ2-2,TGTGCCAGCAGTTACCTTCAGTCATCCACCGGGGAGCTGTTTTTT,CASSYLQSSTGELFF
TRBV20-1,.,TRBD2,TRBJ2-1,TGCAGTGCTAGTCAGGGACTAGTCAATGAGCAGTTCTTC,CSASQGLVNEQFF
TRBV6-2/TRBV6-3,.,.,TRBJ2-2,TGTGCCAGCAGTTACGGGTCGACCCCGATGACCGGGGAGCTGTTTTTT,CASSYGSTPMTGELFF
TRBV29-1,many,.,TRBJ2-1,TGCAGCGTTGAAGGTATTAGGTCCTACAATGAGCAGTTCTTC,CSVEGIRSYNEQFF
TRBV2,many,.,TRBJ2-7,TGTGCCAGCGATGCAGGACGGGAATACGAGCAGTACTTC,CASDAGREYEQYF
TRBV12-3/TRBV12-4,.,.,TRBJ1-1,TGTGCCAGCAGTCCTCCGGGACGGATGAACACTGAAGCTTTCTTT,CASSPPGRMNTEAFF
TRBV28,.,TRBD1,TRBJ1-1,TGTGCCAGCAGTCCGGACAGGGCAGGGGCCACTGAAGCTTTCTTT,CASSPDRAGATEAFF
TRBV12-3/TRBV12-4,.,.,TRBJ2-7,TGTGCCAGCAGTCTAAGGAGGCGCGGGGCAAACTACGAGCAGTACTTC,CASSLRRRGANYEQYF
TRBV12-3/TRBV12-4,.,TRBD2,TRBJ2-3,TGTGCCAGCAGCTCCATGGGACTAGCGGATAGCACAGATACGCAGTATTTT,CASSSMGLADSTDTQYF
TRBV12-3/TRBV12-4,.,TRBD2,TRBJ2-4,TGTGCCAGCAGTTTGGAGCGGGAGGGAAACATTCAGTACTTC,CASSLEREGNIQYF
TRBV4-3,many,TRBD1,TRBJ2-5,TGCGCCAGCCGGACAGGATATACAGGGACCCAGTACTTC,CASRTGYTGTQYF
TRBV5-1,many,.,TRBJ1-5,TGCGCCAGCAGTTTAGACGGTGCCAATCAGCCCCAGCATTTT,CASSLDGANQPQHF
TRBV20-1,.,TRBD1,TRBJ2-1,TGCAGTGCGCCGGGACAGGCTTACAATGAGCAGTTCTTC,CSAPGQAYNEQFF
TRBV28,few,.,TRBJ1-2,TGTGCCAGCAGTTGGCCAGGGCGAGGCTACACCTTC,CASSWPGRGYTF
TRBV7-6,.,TRBD2,TRBJ2-3,TGTGCCAGCAGCTCAAGCGGGAGTGGGACGCAGTATTTT,CASSSSGSGTQYF
TRBV27,.,TRBD2,TRBJ2-1,TGTGCCAGCAGTCTCGGGACTAGCGGAGGAGGTTACAATGAGCAGTTCTTC,CASSLGTSGGGYNEQFF